One and the same sample provided the 4 T cell receptor beta chains below, sequenced in a study of T cells in Graves' hyperthyroidism and ophthalmopathy. There were TCR beta CDR3 regions amplified from RNA transcripts. The HTBI primer set drove a first-round RT-PCR of the TCR CDR3. MiXCR, run by TCRdb on the multiplex PCR reads, gives a single entry per CDR3 protein. Of 490,000 or so distinct CDR3 sequences listed, about 16% are singletons. Sequences were obtained from blood. The receptors come from a woman younger than 45 with Graves' ophthalmopathy.

The V gene is TRBV6-2 or TRBV6-3, the J gene TRBJ1-1, with D perhaps matching TRBD1 (6 bases). The CDR3 runs to 17 residues. Germline CDR1 is MNHEY and CDR2 is SVGEGT. Trimming left V 0 bases short and J 3 bases short, with 17 bases between. The DNA for the CDR3 is TGTGCCAGCAGTTACTCTTTTTACGGGGGCGCGGACACTGAAGCTTTCTTT. Translation: CASSYSFYGGADTEAFF.

This clonotype came up a few times. The J gene is TRBJ2-7, the V gene TRBV20-1; D tentatively reads TRBD1 or TRBD2 (5 bases each). The CDR3 has 14 amino acids. Trimming took 5 bases from V and 3 from J, leaving 17 bases between them. CDR1 DFQATT and CDR2 SNEGSKA come from the germline V gene (reference sequence). The CDR3 loop is CSAVPGHSFYEQYF. In DNA form, the CDR3 reads TGCAGTGCTGTACCGGGGCACTCTTTCTACGAGCAGTACTTC.

The chain recombines TRBV12-3 or TRBV12-4 with TRBJ2-5; TRBD2 aligns across 9 bases. The CDR3 covers 16 residues. J gave up 3 bases and V 3 bases, and 8 bases lay outside the gene matches. Written as DNA, the CDR3 is TGTGCCAGCAGTTTGATAGTTAGCGGGAGCGAAGAGACCCAGTACTTC. Translating it yields CASSLIVSGSEETQYF.

This clonotype occurred many times. The chain carries TRBV28 and TRBJ2-7; D possibly corresponds to TRBD2 (5 bases). Germline V gives CDR1 MDHEN, CDR2 SYDVKM. Deletions cut 2 bases from V and 2 bases from J, with 13 bases between. CDR3 length equals 15 residues. CDR3 in DNA: TGTGCCAGCAGTTTAATTACTAGAAGCGCCTACGAGCAGTACTTC. Translating it yields CASSLITRSAYEQYF. The full variable domain, its missing parts supplied by reference TRBV28 and TRBJ2-7, is DVKVTQSSRYLVKRTGEKVFLECVQDMDHENMFWYRQDPGLGLRLIYFSYDVKMKEKGDIPEGYSVSREKKERFSLILESASTNQTSMYLCASSLITRSAYEQYFGPGTRLTVT.